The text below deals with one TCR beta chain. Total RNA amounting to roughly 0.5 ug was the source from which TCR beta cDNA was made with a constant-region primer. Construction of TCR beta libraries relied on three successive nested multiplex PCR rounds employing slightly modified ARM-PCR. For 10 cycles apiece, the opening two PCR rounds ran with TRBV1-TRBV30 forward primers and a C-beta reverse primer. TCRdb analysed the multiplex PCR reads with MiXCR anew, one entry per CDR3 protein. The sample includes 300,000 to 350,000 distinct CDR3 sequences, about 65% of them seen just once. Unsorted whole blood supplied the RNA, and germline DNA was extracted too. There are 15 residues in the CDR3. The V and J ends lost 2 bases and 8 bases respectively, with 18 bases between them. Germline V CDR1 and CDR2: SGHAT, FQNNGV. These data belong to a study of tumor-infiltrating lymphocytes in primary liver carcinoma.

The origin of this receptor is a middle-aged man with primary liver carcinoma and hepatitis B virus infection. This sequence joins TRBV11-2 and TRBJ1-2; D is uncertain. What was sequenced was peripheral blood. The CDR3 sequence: CASSLMDRLVLGYTF. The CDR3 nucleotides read TGTGCCAGCAGCTTAATGGATAGGCTGGTGCTGGGCTACACCTTC.